This T cell receptor beta chain was captured by sequencing in a study of T cells in Graves' hyperthyroidism and ophthalmopathy. Criteria for exclusion of patients were uncontrolled infection, other autoimmune disease, pregnancy or lactation. Template material for amplifying TCR beta CDR3 regions consisted of RNA transcripts. Initially, a first-round RT-PCR of the TCR CDR3 employed the HTBI primer set. MiXCR, applied by TCRdb to the multiplex PCR reads, yields one record per CDR3 protein. The sample holds 100,000 to 140,000 distinct CDR3 sequences, about 15% seen once. The sample holds many counts of this clonotype. The J segment lost 5 bases and the V segment lost 4 bases, leaving 11 bases of the junction unmatched. Germline V gene data show CDR1 as SGHKS and CDR2 as YYEKEE (reference sequence). There are 15 residues in the CDR3.

The sequence came from a woman in her fifties or sixties with Graves' hyperthyroidism. The rearrangement uses TRBV5-5 and TRBJ1-1; TRBD1 aligns across 7 bases. Sequenced sample: blood. CDR3 coding DNA: TGTGCCAGCAGCAGAGAGACAGGGAGAAGAACTGAAGCTTTCTTT. Protein product: CASSRETGRRTEAFF.